This T cell receptor (beta chain) emerged from a study of CD8+CD57+ T cells in acquired aplastic anemia. Genomic DNA templated the TCR beta VDJ and CDR3 profiling. Each CDR3 protein gets one entry after TCRdb re-called the reads with MiXCR. The sample yields around 160,000 distinct CDR3 sequences, under 55% seen once. Sequencing involved patients with CD8+CD57+ cell expansion previously shown by flow cytometry. This clonotype appeared many times. CDR1 PRHDT and CDR2 FYEKMQ come from the germline V gene (reference sequence). The CDR3 consists of 16 residues. Losses at the gene ends were 5 bases for V and 5 bases for J; bases not matched to a gene: 6.

Sequenced material: sorted CD4+, CD8+, or CD8+CD57+ T cells (not recorded which) from PBMCs. V is TRBV13 and J is TRBJ2-3; 14 nucleotides align to TRBD2. The TCR was taken from a human donor with aplastic anemia. The CDR3 bases are TGTGCCAGCAGCGCCCGGACTAGCGGGAGGAGAGATACGCAGTATTTT. It codes for CASSARTSGRRDTQYF. Variable domain in full (rest from reference TRBV13 and TRBJ2-3): AAGVIQSPRHLIKEKRETATLKCYPIPRHDTVYWYQQGPGQDPQFLISFYEKMQSDKGSIPDRFSAQQFSDYHSELNMSSLELGDSALYFCASSARTSGRRDTQYFGPGTRLTVL.